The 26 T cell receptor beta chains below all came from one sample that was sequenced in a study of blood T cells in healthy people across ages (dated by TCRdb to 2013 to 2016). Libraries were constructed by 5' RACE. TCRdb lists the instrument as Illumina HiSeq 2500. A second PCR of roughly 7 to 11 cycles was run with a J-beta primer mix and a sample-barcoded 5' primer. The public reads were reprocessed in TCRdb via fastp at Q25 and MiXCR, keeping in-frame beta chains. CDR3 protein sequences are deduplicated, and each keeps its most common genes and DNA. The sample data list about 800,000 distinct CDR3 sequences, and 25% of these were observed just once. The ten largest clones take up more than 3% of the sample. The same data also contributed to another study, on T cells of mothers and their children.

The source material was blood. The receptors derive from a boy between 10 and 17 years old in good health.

The DNA for the CDR3 is TGTGCCAGCAGTGTCGGGATAGCGGCAACAGATACGCAGTATTTT. This encodes CASSVGIAATDTQYF. The rearrangement links TRBV2 to TRBJ2-3; weak D call: TRBD2 (6 bases). V lost 4 bases, J lost 3 bases, and 14 bases lay in between. Germline CDR1 and CDR2: SNHLY and FYNNEI. The CDR3 runs to 15 residues.

For the CDR3, the DNA is TGTGCCAGTAGTCTCATCTCGGCAAACTATGGCTACACCTTC. The encoded protein is CASSLISANYGYTF. V usage is TRBV19 and J usage is TRBJ1-2; D is unclear. Germline loops: CDR1 LNHDA, CDR2 SQIVND (reference sequence). Trimming pared 5 bases from V and 2 bases from J, leaving 12 bases between. CDR3 length equals 14 residues. The full variable domain, completed using reference TRBV19 and TRBJ1-2, is DGGITQSPKYLFRKEGQNVTLSCEQNLNHDAMYWYRQDPGQGLRLIYYSQIVNDFQKGDIAEGYSVSREKKESFPLTVTSAQKNPTAFYLCASSLISANYGYTFGSGTRLTVV.

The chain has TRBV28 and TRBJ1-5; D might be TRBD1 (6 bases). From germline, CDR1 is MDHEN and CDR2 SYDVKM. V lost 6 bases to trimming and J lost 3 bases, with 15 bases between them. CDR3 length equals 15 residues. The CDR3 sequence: CASRLGTQYNQPQHF. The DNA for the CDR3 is TGTGCCAGCAGACTCGGGACACAATACAATCAGCCCCAGCATTTT.

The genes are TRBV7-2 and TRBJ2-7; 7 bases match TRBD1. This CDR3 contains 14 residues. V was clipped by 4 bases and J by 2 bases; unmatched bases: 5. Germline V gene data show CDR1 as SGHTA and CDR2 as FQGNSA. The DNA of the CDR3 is TGTGCCAGCAGCTCCCAGACAGGGCCCTACGAGCAGTACTTC. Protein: CASSSQTGPYEQYF.

The CDR3 DNA reads TGTGCCAGCAGTGTACAGAACCCAACTAATGAAAAACTGTTTTTT. This gives the protein CASSVQNPTNEKLFF. The rearrangement joins TRBV12-3 or TRBV12-4 to TRBJ1-4; no clear D gene. This CDR3 spans 15 amino acids. V lost 5 bases and J lost 0, with 10 bases in between.

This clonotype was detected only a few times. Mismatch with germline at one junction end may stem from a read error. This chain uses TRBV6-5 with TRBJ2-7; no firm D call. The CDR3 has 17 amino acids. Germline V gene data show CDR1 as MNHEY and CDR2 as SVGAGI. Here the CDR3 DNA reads TGTGCCAGCAGCTACTTAGTGGCACAACCGAGCTCCTACGAGCAGTACTTC. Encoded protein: CASSYLVAQPSSYEQYF.

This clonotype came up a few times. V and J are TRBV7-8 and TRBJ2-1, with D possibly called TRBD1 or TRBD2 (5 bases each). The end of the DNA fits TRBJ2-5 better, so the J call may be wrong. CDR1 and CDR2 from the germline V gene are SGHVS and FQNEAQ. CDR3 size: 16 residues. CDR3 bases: TGTGCCAGCAGCTTAGTGACTCGCGACGGGACCGGGACCCAGTACTTC. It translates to CASSLVTRDGTGTQYF.

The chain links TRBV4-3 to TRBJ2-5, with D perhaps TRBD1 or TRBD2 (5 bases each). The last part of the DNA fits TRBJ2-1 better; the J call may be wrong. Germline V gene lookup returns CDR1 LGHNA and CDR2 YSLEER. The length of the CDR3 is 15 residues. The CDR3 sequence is CASSPAAGAVNEQFF. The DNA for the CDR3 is TGCGCCAGCAGCCCGGCGGCCGGGGCGGTCAATGAGCAGTTCTTC.

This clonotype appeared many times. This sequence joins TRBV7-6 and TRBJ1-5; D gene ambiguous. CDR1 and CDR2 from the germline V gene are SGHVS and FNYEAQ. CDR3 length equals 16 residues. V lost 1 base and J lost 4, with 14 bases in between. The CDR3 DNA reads TGTGCCAGCAGCTTAGGCGGTGATAAAAGGAATCAGCCCCAGCATTTT. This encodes CASSLGGDKRNQPQHF. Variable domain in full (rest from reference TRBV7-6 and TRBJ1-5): GAGVSQSPRYKVTKRGQDVALRCDPISGHVSLYWYRQALGQGPEFLTYFNYEAQQDKSGLPNDRFSAERPEGSISTLTIQRTEQRDSAMYRCASSLGGDKRNQPQHFGDGTRLSIL.

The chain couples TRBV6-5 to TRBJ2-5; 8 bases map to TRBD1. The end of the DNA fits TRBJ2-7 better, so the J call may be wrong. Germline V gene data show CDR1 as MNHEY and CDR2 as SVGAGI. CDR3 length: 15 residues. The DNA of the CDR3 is TGTGCCAGCAGTCAAACCGGGACAGGCCCTGTCGAGCAGTACTTC. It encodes CASSQTGTGPVEQYF.

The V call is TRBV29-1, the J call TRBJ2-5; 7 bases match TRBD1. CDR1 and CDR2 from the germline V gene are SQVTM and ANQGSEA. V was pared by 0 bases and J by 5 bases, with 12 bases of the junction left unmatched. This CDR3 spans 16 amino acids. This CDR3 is CSVEDSGQIPLETQYF. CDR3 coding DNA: TGCAGCGTTGAAGACTCGGGACAGATACCTTTGGAGACCCAGTACTTC.

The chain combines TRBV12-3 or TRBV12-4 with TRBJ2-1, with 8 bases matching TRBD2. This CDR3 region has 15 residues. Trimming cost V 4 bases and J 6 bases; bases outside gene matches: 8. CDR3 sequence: CASSSGTSYSNEQFF. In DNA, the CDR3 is TGTGCCAGCAGTTCTGGGACTAGTTACAGCAATGAGCAGTTCTTC.

CDR3 sequence: CASSRHQTYEQYF. In DNA, the CDR3 is TGTGCCAGCAGCCGGCACCAGACCTACGAGCAGTACTTC. The V gene is TRBV6-5, the J gene TRBJ2-1; D is undetermined. The end of the DNA aligns better with TRBJ2-7, so the J call may be wrong. This CDR3 region has 13 residues. The germline CDR1 and CDR2 sequences are MNHEY and SVGAGI.

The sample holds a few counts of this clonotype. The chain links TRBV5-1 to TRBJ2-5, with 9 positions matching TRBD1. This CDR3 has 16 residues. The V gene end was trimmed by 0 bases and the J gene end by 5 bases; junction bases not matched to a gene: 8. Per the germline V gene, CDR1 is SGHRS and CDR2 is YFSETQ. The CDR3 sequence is CASSLDGTGRSETQYF. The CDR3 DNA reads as TGCGCCAGCAGCTTGGACGGGACAGGGCGATCGGAGACCCAGTACTTC.

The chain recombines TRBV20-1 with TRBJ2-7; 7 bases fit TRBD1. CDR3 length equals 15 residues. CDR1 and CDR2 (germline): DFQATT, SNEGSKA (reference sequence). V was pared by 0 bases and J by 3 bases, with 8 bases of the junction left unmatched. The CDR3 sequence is CSARDPGTVFYEQYF. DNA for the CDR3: TGCAGTGCTAGAGACCCCGGGACAGTATTCTACGAGCAGTACTTC.

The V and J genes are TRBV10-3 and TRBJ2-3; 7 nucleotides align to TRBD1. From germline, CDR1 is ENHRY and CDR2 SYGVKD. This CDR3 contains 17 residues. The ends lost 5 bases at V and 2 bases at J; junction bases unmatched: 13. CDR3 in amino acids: CAISFLEETGTTDTQYF. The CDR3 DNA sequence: TGTGCCATCAGTTTCTTAGAAGAGACAGGGACCACAGATACGCAGTATTTT.

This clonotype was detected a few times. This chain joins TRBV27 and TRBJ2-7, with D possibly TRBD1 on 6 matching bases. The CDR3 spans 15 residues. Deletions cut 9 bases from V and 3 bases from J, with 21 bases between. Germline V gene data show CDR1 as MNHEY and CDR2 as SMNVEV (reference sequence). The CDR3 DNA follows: TGTGCCAGTAGTGCCTCGACAGGTGGATTCTACGAGCAGTACTTC. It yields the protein CASSASTGGFYEQYF.

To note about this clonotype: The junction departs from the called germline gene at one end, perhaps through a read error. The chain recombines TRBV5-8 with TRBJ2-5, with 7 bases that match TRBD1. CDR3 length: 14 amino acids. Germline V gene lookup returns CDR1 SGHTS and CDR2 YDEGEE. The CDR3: CASSLPGQTYEQHF. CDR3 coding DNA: TGTGCCAGCAGCTTGCCGGGACAGACCTACGAGCAGCACTTC. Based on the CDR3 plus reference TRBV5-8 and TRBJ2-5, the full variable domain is EAGVTQSPTHLIKTRGQQATLRCSPISGHTSVYWYQQALGLGLQFLLWYDEGEERNRGNFPPRFSGRQFPNYSSELNVNALELEDSALYLCASSLPGQTYEQHFGPGTRLLVL.

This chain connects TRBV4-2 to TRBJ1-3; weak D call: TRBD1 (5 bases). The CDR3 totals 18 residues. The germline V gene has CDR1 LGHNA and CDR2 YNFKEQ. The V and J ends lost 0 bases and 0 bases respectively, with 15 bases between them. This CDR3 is CASSQEFRGEYSGNTIYF. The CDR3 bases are TGTGCCAGCAGCCAAGAATTTAGGGGTGAATACTCTGGAAACACCATATATTTT.

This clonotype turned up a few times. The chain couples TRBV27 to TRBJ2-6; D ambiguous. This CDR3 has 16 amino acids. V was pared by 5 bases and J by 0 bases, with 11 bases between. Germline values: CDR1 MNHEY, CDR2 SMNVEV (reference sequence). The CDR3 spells CASSPLLSSGANVLTF. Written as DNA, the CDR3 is TGTGCCAGCAGTCCCCTTCTCAGCTCTGGGGCCAACGTCCTGACTTTC. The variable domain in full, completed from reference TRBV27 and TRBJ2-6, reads EAQVTQNPRYLITVTGKKLTVTCSQNMNHEYMSWYRQDPGLGLRQIYYSMNVEVTDKGDVPEGYKVSRKEKRNFPLILESPSPNQTSLYFCASSPLLSSGANVLTFGAGSRLTVL.

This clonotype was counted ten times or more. CDR3 DNA: TGTGCCAGCAGCTTAACATCGGACTACGAGCAGTACTTC. Its protein is CASSLTSDYEQYF. This chain links TRBV11-3 with TRBJ2-7, with unresolved D. V was cut by 2 bases and J by 3 bases, with 8 bases left in between. The CDR3 runs 13 residues. Germline V lookup: CDR1 SGHNT, CDR2 YENEEA. Together with reference TRBV11-3 and TRBJ2-7, the CDR3 gives the full variable domain: EAGVVQSPRYKIIEKKQPVAFWCNPISGHNTLYWYLQNLGQGPELLIRYENEEAVDDSQLPKDRFSAERLKGVDSTLKIQPAELGDSAVYLCASSLTSDYEQYFGPGTRLTVT.

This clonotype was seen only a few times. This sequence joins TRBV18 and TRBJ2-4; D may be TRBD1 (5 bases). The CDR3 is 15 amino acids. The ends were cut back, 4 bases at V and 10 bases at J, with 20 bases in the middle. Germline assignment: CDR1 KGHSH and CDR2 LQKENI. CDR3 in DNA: TGTGCCAGCTCACTCCCCCTGAAAGGGGTTTGGATTCAGTACTTC. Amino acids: CASSLPLKGVWIQYF. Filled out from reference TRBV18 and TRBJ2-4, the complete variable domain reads NAGVMQNPRHLVRRRGQEARLRCSPMKGHSHVYWYRQLPEEGLKFMVYLQKENIIDESGMPKERFSAEFPKEGPSILRIQQVVRGDSAAYFCASSLPLKGVWIQYFGAGTRLSVL.

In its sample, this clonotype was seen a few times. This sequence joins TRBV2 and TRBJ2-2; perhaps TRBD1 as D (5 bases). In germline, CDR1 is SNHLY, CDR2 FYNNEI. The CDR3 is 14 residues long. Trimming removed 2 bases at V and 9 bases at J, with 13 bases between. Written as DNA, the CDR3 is TGTGCCAGCAGTGAACCCAGGGAACACCGGGAGCTGTTTTTT. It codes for CASSEPREHRELFF.

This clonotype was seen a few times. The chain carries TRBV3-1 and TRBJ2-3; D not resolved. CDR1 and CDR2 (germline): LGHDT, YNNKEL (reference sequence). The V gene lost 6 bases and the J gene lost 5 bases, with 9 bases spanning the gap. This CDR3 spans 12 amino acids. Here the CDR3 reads CASRGILDTQYF. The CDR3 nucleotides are TGTGCCAGCAGAGGGATTTTAGATACGCAGTATTTT.

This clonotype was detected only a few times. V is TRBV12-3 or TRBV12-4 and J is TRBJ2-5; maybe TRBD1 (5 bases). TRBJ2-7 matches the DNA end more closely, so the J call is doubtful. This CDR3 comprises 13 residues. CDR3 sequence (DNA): TGTGCCAGCAGGCCGACAGCCTCCTACGAGCAGTACTTC. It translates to CASRPTASYEQYF.

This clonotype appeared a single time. The chain's CDR3 is CASSYGLVHEQYF. The CDR3 coding sequence is TGTGCCAGCAGTTATGGGCTAGTCCACGAGCAGTACTTC. The J gene is TRBJ2-7, the V gene TRBV6-5; D unclear. The germline CDR1 and CDR2 sequences are MNHEY and SVGAGI. This CDR3 contains 13 residues. V lost 3 bases to trimming and J lost 5 bases, with 11 bases between them.